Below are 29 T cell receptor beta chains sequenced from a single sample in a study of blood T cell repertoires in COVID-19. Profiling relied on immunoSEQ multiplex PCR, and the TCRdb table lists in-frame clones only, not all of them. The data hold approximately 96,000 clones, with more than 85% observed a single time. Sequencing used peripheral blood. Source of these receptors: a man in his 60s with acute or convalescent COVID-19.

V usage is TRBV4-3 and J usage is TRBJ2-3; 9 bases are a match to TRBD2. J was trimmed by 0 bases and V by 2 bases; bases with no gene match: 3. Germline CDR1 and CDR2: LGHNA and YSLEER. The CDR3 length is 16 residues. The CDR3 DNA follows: TGCGCCAGCAGCCAAACGACTAGCGGTAGCACAGATACGCAGTATTTT. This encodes CASSQTTSGSTDTQYF.

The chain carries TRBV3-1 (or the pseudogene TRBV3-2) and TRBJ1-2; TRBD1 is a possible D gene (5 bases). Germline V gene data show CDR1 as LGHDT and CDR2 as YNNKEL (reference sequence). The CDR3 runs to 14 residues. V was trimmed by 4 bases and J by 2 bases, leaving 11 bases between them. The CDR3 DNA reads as TGTGCCAGCAGCCTGAAGGACAACAACTATGGCTACACCTTC. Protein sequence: CASSLKDNNYGYTF.

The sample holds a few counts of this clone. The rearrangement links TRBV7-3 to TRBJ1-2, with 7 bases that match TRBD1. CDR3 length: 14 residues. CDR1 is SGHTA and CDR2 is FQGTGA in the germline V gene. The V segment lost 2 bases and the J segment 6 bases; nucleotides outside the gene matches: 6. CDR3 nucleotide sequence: TGTGCCAGCAGCTTAGACAGGGAGAGAAATGGCTACACCTTC. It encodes CASSLDRERNGYTF. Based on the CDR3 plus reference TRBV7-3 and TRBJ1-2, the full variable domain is GAGVSQTPSNKVTEKGKYVELRCDPISGHTALYWYRQSLGQGPEFLIYFQGTGAADDSGLPNDRFFAVRPEGSVSTLKIQRTERGDSAVYLCASSLDRERNGYTFGSGTRLTVV.

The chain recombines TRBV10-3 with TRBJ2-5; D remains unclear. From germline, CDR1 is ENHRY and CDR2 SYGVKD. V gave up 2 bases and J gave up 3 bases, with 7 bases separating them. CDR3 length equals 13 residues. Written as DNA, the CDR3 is TGTGCCATCAGTGAGAATCTAGAAGAGACCCAGTACTTC. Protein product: CAISENLEETQYF.

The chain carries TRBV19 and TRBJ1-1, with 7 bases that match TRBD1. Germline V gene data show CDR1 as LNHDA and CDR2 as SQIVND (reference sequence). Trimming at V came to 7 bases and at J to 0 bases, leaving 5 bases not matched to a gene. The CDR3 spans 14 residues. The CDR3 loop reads CASKPGQLNTEAFF. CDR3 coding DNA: TGTGCCAGTAAACCGGGACAGCTGAACACTGAAGCTTTCTTT.

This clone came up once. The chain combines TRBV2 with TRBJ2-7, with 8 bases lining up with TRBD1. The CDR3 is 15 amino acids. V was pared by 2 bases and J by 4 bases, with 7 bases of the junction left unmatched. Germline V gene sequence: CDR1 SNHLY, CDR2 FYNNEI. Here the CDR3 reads CASSEMAGGWYEQYF. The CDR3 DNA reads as TGTGCCAGCAGTGAAATGGCAGGGGGCTGGTACGAGCAGTACTTC.

The CDR3 sequence: CASSLVGTGATDTQYF. The CDR3 DNA reads TGTGCCAGCAGCTTAGTGGGGACAGGGGCTACAGATACGCAGTATTTT. V and J are TRBV7-2 and TRBJ2-3; 10 bases are a match to TRBD1. Unmatched junction bases numbered 4, after V lost 1 base and J lost 3 bases. The CDR3 is 16 residues long. CDR1 is SGHTA and CDR2 is FQGNSA in the germline V gene.

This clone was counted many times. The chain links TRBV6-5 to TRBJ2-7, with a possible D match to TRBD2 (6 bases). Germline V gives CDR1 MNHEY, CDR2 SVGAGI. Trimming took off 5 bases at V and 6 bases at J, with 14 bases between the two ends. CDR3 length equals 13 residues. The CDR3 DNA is TGTGCCAGCAGTACCGGGACTTATAGCGAGCAGTACTTC. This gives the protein CASSTGTYSEQYF.

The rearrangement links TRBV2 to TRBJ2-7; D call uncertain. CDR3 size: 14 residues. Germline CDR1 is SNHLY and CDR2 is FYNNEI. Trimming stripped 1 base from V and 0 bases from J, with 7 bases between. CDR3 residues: CASSEGQVSYEQYF. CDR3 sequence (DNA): TGTGCCAGCAGTGAAGGGCAGGTCTCCTACGAGCAGTACTTC.

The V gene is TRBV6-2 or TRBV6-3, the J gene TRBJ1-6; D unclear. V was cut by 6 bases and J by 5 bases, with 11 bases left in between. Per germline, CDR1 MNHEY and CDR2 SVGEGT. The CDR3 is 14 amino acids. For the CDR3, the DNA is TGTGCCAGCAGCAGAGGAGACCATAATTCACCCCTCCACTTT. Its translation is CASSRGDHNSPLHF.

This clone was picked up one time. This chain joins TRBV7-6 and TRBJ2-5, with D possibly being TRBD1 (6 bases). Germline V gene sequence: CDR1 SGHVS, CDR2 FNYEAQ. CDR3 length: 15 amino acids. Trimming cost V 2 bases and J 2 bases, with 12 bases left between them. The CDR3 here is CASSLSRDTQETQYF. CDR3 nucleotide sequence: TGTGCCAGCAGCTTAAGTCGGGACACTCAAGAGACCCAGTACTTC.

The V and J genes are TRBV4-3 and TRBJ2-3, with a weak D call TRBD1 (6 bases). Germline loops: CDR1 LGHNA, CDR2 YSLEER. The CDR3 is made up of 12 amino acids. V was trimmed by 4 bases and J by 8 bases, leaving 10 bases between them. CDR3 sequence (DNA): TGCGCCAGCAGCCCCAACAGGGCTACGCAGTATTTT. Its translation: CASSPNRATQYF.

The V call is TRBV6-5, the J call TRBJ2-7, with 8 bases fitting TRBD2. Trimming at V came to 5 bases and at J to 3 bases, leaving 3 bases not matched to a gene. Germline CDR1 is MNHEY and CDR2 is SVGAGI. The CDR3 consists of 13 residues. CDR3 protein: CASSLAGSYEQYF. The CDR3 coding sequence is TGTGCCAGCAGTCTAGCGGGTAGCTACGAGCAGTACTTC.

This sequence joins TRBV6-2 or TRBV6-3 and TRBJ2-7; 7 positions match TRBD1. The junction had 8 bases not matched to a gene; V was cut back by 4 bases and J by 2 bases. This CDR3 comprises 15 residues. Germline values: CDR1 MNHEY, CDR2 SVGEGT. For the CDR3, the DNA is TGTGCCAGCAGTTCACACAGGGGTAAGGCCTACGAGCAGTACTTC. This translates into CASSSHRGKAYEQYF.

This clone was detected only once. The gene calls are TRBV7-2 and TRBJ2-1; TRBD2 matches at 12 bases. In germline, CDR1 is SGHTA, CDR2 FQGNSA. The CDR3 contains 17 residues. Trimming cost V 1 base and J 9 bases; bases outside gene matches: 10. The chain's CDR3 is CASSLEASGRVLSEQFF. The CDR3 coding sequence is TGTGCCAGCAGCTTAGAGGCTAGCGGGAGGGTTCTAAGTGAGCAGTTCTTC.

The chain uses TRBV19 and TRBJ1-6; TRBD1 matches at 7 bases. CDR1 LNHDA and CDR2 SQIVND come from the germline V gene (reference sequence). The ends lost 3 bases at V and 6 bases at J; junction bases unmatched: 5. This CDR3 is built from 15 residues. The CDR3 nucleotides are TGTGCCAGTAGTATCCCGGGACAGATTAATTCACCCCTCCACTTT. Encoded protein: CASSIPGQINSPLHF.

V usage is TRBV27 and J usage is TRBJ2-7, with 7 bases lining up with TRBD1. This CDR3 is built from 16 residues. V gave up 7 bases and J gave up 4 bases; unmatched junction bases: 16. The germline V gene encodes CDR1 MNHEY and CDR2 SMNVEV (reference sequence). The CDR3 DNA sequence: TGTGCCAGCAAAATTTTGGCGACAGGGCCCGGGTACGAGCAGTACTTC. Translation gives CASKILATGPGYEQYF.

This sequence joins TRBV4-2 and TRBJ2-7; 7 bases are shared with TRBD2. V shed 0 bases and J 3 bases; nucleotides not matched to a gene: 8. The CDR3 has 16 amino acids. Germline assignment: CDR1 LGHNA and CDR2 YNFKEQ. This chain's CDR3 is CASSQDWGGSNYEQYF. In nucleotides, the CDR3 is TGTGCCAGCAGCCAAGATTGGGGAGGGTCCAACTACGAGCAGTACTTC.

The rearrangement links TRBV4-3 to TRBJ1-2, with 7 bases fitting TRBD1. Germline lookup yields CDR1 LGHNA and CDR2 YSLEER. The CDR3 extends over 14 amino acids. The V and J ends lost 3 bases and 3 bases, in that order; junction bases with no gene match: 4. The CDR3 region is CASSHNRGYYGYTF. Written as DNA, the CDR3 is TGCGCCAGCAGCCATAACAGGGGTTACTATGGCTACACCTTC.

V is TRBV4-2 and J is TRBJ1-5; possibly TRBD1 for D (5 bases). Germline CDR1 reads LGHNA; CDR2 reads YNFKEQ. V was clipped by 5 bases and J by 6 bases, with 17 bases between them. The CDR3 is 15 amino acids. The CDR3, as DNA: TGTGCCAGCAGCAGGGGTGGCAGCCAGGGTCAGCCCCAGCATTTT. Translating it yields CASSRGGSQGQPQHF.

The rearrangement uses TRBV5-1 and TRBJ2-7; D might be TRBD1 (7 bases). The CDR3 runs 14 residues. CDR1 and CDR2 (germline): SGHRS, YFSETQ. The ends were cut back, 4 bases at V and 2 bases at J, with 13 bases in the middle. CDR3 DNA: TGCGCCAGCAGCATCGGGGGACAGCCCTACGAGCAGTACTTC. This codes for CASSIGGQPYEQYF.

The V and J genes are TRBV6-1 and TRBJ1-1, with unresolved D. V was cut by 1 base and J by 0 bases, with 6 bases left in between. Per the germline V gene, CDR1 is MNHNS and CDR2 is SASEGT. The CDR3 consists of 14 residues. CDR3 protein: CASSEDRLNTEAFF. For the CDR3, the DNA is TGTGCCAGCAGTGAAGACAGACTGAACACTGAAGCTTTCTTT.

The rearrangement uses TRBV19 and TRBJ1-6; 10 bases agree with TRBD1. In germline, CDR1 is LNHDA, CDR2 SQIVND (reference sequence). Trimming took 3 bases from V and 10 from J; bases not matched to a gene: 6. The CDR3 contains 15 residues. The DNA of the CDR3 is TGTGCCAGTAGTATCTCCGGACAGGGGGGATCACCCCTCCACTTT. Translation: CASSISGQGGSPLHF.

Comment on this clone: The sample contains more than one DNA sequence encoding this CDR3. For the CDR3, the DNA is TGTGCCAGCAGCCAAGAGACTAGCGGGAGGAACACCGGGGAGCTGTTTTTT. It is translated as CASSQETSGRNTGELFF. The chain links TRBV4-2 to TRBJ2-2; TRBD2 agrees at 12 bases. Trimming removed 0 bases from V and 1 base from J; junction bases left unmatched: 0. CDR1 and CDR2 from the germline V gene are LGHNA and YNFKEQ. The CDR3 is 17 amino acids.

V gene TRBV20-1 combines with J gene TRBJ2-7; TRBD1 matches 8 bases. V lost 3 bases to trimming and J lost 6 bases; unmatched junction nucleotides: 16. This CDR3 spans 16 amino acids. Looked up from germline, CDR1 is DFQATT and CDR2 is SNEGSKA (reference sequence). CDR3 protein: CSASARDRGTLGEQYF. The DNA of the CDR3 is TGCAGTGCTAGTGCTCGAGACAGGGGAACCCTAGGCGAGCAGTACTTC.

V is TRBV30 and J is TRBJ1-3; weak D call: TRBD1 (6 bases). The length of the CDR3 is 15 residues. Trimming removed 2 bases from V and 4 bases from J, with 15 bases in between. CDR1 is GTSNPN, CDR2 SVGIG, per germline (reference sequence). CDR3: CAWSILQGLGNTIYF. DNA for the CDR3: TGTGCCTGGAGTATACTACAGGGATTGGGAAACACCATATATTTT.

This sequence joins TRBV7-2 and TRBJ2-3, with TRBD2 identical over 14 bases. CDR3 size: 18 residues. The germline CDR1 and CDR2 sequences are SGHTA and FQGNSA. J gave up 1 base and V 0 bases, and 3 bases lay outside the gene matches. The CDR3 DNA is TGTGCCAGCAGCTTAGCGAGGACTAGCGGGGGGCGCACAGATACGCAGTATTTT. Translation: CASSLARTSGGRTDTQYF.

In DNA form, the CDR3 reads TGTGCCAGCAGACCCACAGGGTTTGGCACTGAAGCTTTCTTT. This gives the protein CASRPTGFGTEAFF. The V call is TRBV6-5, the J call TRBJ1-1; TRBD1 might be the D (6 bases). The CDR3 consists of 14 residues. The germline V gene has CDR1 MNHEY and CDR2 SVGAGI. V lost 6 bases, J lost 4 bases, and 15 bases lay in between.

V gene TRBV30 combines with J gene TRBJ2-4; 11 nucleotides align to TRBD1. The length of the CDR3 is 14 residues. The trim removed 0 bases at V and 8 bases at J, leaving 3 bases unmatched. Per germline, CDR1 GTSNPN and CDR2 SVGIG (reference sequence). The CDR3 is CAWSVQGQGDIQYF. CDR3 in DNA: TGTGCCTGGAGTGTACAGGGACAGGGGGACATTCAGTACTTC. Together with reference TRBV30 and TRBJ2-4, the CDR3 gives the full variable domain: SQTIHQWPATLVQPVGSPLSLECTVEGTSNPNLYWYRQAAGRGLQLLFYSVGIGQISSEVPQNLSASRPQDRQFILSSKKLLLSDSGFYLCAWSVQGQGDIQYFGAGTRLSVL.